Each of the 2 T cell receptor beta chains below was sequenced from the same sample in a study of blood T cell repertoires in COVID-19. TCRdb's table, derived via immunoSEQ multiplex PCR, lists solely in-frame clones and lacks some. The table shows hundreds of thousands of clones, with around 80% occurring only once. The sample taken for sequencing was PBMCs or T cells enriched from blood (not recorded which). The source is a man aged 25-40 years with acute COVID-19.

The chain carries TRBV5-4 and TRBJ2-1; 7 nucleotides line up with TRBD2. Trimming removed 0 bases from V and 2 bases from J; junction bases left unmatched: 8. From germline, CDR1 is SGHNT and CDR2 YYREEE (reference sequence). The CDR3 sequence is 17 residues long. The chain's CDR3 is CASSLEARGIAYNEQFF. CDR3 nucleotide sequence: TGTGCCAGCAGCTTGGAGGCGCGGGGGATTGCCTACAATGAGCAGTTCTTC.

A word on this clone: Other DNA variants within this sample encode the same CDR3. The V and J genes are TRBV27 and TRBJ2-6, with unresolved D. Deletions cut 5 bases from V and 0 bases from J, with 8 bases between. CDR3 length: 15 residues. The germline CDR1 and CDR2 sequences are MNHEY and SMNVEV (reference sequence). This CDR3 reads CASSPRGSGANVLTF. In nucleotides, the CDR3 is TGTGCCAGCAGTCCCCGCGGCTCTGGGGCCAACGTCCTGACTTTC.